This is a list of T cell receptor beta chains from one sample in a study of human T cells and chemical hapten exposure. One entry per CDR3 protein results from TCRdb running MiXCR on the RACE reads. The data contain about 350,000 distinct CDR3 sequences, around 5.5% of them singletons. The material sequenced was whole blood, taken in connection with sensitization to the hapten diphenylcyclopropenone (DPC). These receptors came from a woman under 30 with alopecia areata. Some clones in this sample may be carry-over from other donors' samples. Both conserved end residues are part of each CDR3. The D gene is left open where the match is weak. Clone size is stated in some rows and not others, as once, few, many or a class when expanded.

clone size,V gene,J gene,D gene,CDR3 DNA,CDR3 protein
many,TRBV7-8,TRBJ1-2,-,TGTGCCAGCAGCTTAGTAGGCAGTAACTATGGCTACACCTTC,CASSLVGSNYGYTF
many,TRBV13,TRBJ2-3,TRBD1,TGTGCCAGCAGCTCCCCGGGACAGGTCTCTACGCAGTATTTT,CASSSPGQVSTQYF
few,TRBV7-6,TRBJ1-4,TRBD1,TGTGCCAGCAGCCCACGACAGGGTGCAGTCGAAAAACTGTTTTTT,CASSPRQGAVEKLFF
many,TRBV6-2/TRBV6-3,TRBJ1-1,-,TGTGCCAGCAGTCGAGAGGGGCTGAACACTGAAGCTTTCTTT,CASSREGLNTEAFF
few,TRBV5-1,TRBJ2-7,TRBD1,TGCGCCAGCAGCGCGGCCCCAATAGGACAGGTCGTTTCCTACGAGCAGTACTTC,CASSAAPIGQVVSYEQYF
many,TRBV20-1,TRBJ1-2,-,TGCAGTGCTAGTCGAAGCCAGCTGATCTATGGCTACACCTTC,CSASRSQLIYGYTF
many,TRBV10-2,TRBJ1-2,-,TGCGCCAGCAGTGCAAGTACCAACTATGGCTACACCTTC,CASSASTNYGYTF
-,TRBV27,TRBJ2-3,-,TGTGCCAGCAGTCCCGTTAGGTTTGGCACAGATACGCAGTATTTT,CASSPVRFGTDTQYF
many,TRBV27,TRBJ1-1,-,TGTGCCAGCAGTTCCCCGACACGTCCTAACGCTGAAGCTTTCTTT,CASSSPTRPNAEAFF
many,TRBV20-1,TRBJ2-7,-,TGCAGTGCTAGTCGCCAGGAGCAGTACTTC,CSASRQEQYF
many,TRBV20-1,TRBJ2-1,-,TGCAGTGCTGCTCTAGCGACCTACAATGAGCAGTTCTTC,CSAALATYNEQFF
few,TRBV4-1,TRBJ2-1,-,TGCGCCAGCAGCCAACGGACATATGAGCAGTTCTTC,CASSQRTYEQFF
few,TRBV24-1,TRBJ1-1,-,TGTGCCACCAGTGAAGAGGGGATGGGAGGTGAAGCTTTCTTT,CATSEEGMGGEAFF
many,TRBV14,TRBJ2-3,-,TGTGCCAGCTCCCCACTCGGGACAGATACGCAGTATTTT,CASSPLGTDTQYF
-,TRBV7-2,TRBJ2-1,-,TGTGCCAGCAGCCTACTCGCTGGAAATGAGCAGTTCTTC,CASSLLAGNEQFF
many,TRBV2,TRBJ1-1,TRBD1,TGTGCCAGCAGCCCCGGGACAGGGGGCGGGATGAACACTGAAGCTTTCTTT,CASSPGTGGGMNTEAFF
many,TRBV2,TRBJ2-7,TRBD1,TGTGCCAGCAGTGATTCCCTGACAGGGATCAAGCAGTACTTC,CASSDSLTGIKQYF
many,TRBV10-3,TRBJ2-3,-,TGTGCCATCAGTGAATCGAGCGGCCCAGATACGCAGTATTTT,CAISESSGPDTQYF
many,TRBV7-6,TRBJ2-7,-,TGTGCCAGCAGCTTAGTGGGTTCCTTGATGTACTTC,CASSLVGSLMYF
-,TRBV12-3/TRBV12-4,TRBJ1-3,-,TGTGCCAGCAGTTCCCAGGGGAGAAACACCATATATTTT,CASSSQGRNTIYF
few,TRBV7-9,TRBJ2-1,-,TGTGCCAGCAGCTTCTCCTCCTCCTACAATGAGCAGTTCTTC,CASSFSSSYNEQFF
many,TRBV6-6,TRBJ1-1,-,TGTGCCAGCTTGCCGGCGGAGACAGGTGAAGCTTTCTTT,CASLPAETGEAFF
many,TRBV27,TRBJ1-2,-,TGTGCCAGCAGCGCTGCAGCCCCCGCCTCTGGCTACACCTTC,CASSAAAPASGYTF
many,TRBV2,TRBJ2-6,-,TGTGCCAGCATCCGACAGAGCTCTGGGGCCAACGTCCTGACTTTC,CASIRQSSGANVLTF
many,TRBV4-2,TRBJ1-2,-,TGTGCCAGCAGCCAAGATCTACAAGCCTATGGCTACACCTTC,CASSQDLQAYGYTF
many,TRBV7-2,TRBJ1-1,-,TGTGCCAGCAGCCTAGGGCCAGGGCAGGAAGCTTTCTTT,CASSLGPGQEAFF
many,TRBV6-2/TRBV6-3,TRBJ1-5,-,TGTGCCAGCAGCCTCCTGGGTAGCAATCAGCCCCAGCATTTT,CASSLLGSNQPQHF
many,TRBV6-2/TRBV6-3,TRBJ2-3,-,TGTGCCAGCAGTCTAGCCCAAGAAACAGATACGCAGTATTTT,CASSLAQETDTQYF
-,TRBV7-2,TRBJ1-3,TRBD1,TGTGCCAGCAGCGTAGCCCCGGGACAGGGTATAGCCTCTGGAAACACCATATATTTT,CASSVAPGQGIASGNTIYF
few,TRBV16,TRBJ2-1,TRBD2,TGTGCCAGCAGCCCATCCCTAGCGGGGGGTTACAATGAGCAGTTCTTC,CASSPSLAGGYNEQFF
many,TRBV28,TRBJ2-1,-,TGTGCCAGCAGGCGGCGGACAGATGCCTACAATGAGCAGTTCTTC,CASRRRTDAYNEQFF
few,TRBV1,TRBJ2-3,-,TGCACCAGCAGCCAAGATGCGCGGGGGGGCCCCCCAGATACGCAGTATTTT,CTSSQDARGGPPDTQYF
many,TRBV6-6,TRBJ2-7,-,TGTGCCAGCAGTTACGAAGTCGGTTACTACGAGCAGTACTTC,CASSYEVGYYEQYF
few,TRBV7-3,TRBJ2-2,-,TGTGCCAGCAGCTTTTCTGCCGGGGAGCTGTTTTTT,CASSFSAGELFF
few,TRBV6-6,TRBJ1-5,-,TGTGCCAGCGGAAGGGGGGCGGGTCAGCCCCAGCATTTT,CASGRGAGQPQHF
-,TRBV10-3,TRBJ2-3,TRBD2,TGTGCCATCAGGTTGGGACTAGCGCCTAGCACAGATACGCAGTATTTT,CAIRLGLAPSTDTQYF
many,TRBV27,TRBJ2-7,-,TGTGCCAGCAGTTTAACCTCCGGCCTCTACGAGCAGTACTTC,CASSLTSGLYEQYF
-,TRBV6-2/TRBV6-3,TRBJ1-2,-,TGTGCCAGCAGTTACTTACAGGCCTATGGCTACACCTTC,CASSYLQAYGYTF
few,TRBV7-2,TRBJ2-5,-,TGTGCCAGCAGCTTAGGAGCTGCGGATGATCGGTACTTC,CASSLGAADDRYF
many,TRBV6-2/TRBV6-3,TRBJ2-5,-,TGTGCCAGCAGTACTGGGCATCAGCGGGAGACCCAGTACTTC,CASSTGHQRETQYF
many,TRBV5-5,TRBJ1-2,TRBD1,TGTGCCAGCAGTTTTGGACAGGGGGCGATTGGCTACACCTTC,CASSFGQGAIGYTF
few,TRBV12-3/TRBV12-4,TRBJ1-6,TRBD1,TGTGCCAGCAGCCGGGACAGTCCGTTAAGTTCACCCCTCCACTTT,CASSRDSPLSSPLHF
many,TRBV12-3/TRBV12-4,TRBJ1-5,-,TGTGCCAGCAGCTTCGGTATTAACAATCAGCCCCAGCATTTT,CASSFGINNQPQHF
few,TRBV6-6,TRBJ2-5,-,TGTGCCAGCAGTTACTCGAGATCTCAACGGGGCGGGGAGACCCAGTACTTC,CASSYSRSQRGGETQYF
few,TRBV9,TRBJ2-3,TRBD2,TGTGCCAGCAGCCCCGGGACTAGCGTGGGTACAGATACGCAGTATTTT,CASSPGTSVGTDTQYF
many,TRBV28,TRBJ2-2,TRBD2,TGTGCCAGCAGTTTACGGGACTATCACACCGGGGAGCTGTTTTTT,CASSLRDYHTGELFF
few,TRBV6-6,TRBJ1-1,-,TGTGCCAGCAGTTACTCTACCTGGGACGGGGAAGCTTTCTTT,CASSYSTWDGEAFF
many,TRBV13,TRBJ2-5,-,TGTGCCAGCAGCGATACGGCCCAAGAGACCCAGTACTTC,CASSDTAQETQYF
-,TRBV20-1,TRBJ2-1,-,TGCAGTGCTAGGGGATTTTTCAATGAGCAGTTCTTC,CSARGFFNEQFF
many,TRBV5-4,TRBJ1-2,TRBD1,TGTGCCAGCAGCTCACAGGGGGCAACTAACTATGGCTACACCTTC,CASSSQGATNYGYTF
-,TRBV6-2/TRBV6-3,TRBJ2-4,TRBD2,TGTGCCAGCAGCCCCGGAGCGGGGCTAGCCAAAAACATTCAGTACTTC,CASSPGAGLAKNIQYF
-,TRBV19,TRBJ1-2,-,TGTGCCAGTAGTATCCGGGACGGGGGATACTATGGCTACACCTTC,CASSIRDGGYYGYTF
once,TRBV4-3,TRBJ2-3,-,TGCGCCAGCAGCCAAGTTTTAGGGGGGGCCATGGATACGCAGTATTTT,CASSQVLGGAMDTQYF
-,TRBV20-1,TRBJ1-5,-,TGCAGTGCTAGAGACCCCCGTGGCAGCCGTAATCAGCCCCAGCATTTT,CSARDPRGSRNQPQHF
-,TRBV4-3,TRBJ1-4,-,TGCGCCAGCAGCCAAGGGAGAAGGTCAACTAATGAAAAACTGTTTTTT,CASSQGRRSTNEKLFF
many,TRBV13,TRBJ2-1,-,TGTGCCAGCAGCTTAGGTCCCCTTCGGGATGAGCAGTTCTTC,CASSLGPLRDEQFF
many,TRBV10-2,TRBJ2-6,-,TGCGCCAGCAGTGAGTCGACCTTCTTGACGGTGACCTCTGGGGCCAACGTCCTGACTTTC,CASSESTFLTVTSGANVLTF
-,TRBV7-8,TRBJ1-5,-,TGTGCCAGCAGCCTCTCGGACCGGAACAATCAGCCCCAGCATTTT,CASSLSDRNNQPQHF
many,TRBV28,TRBJ1-2,TRBD1,TGTGCCAGCAGTTCCCCCGGACAGGGAAGGGATGGCTACACCTTC,CASSSPGQGRDGYTF
many,TRBV13,TRBJ1-4,-,TGTGCCAGCAGCCTAGACAGCGCAACTAATGAAAAACTGTTTTTT,CASSLDSATNEKLFF